This TCR beta chain was sequenced in a study of control samples from healthy donors and cancer patients. TCRdb's table, derived via immunoSEQ multiplex PCR, lists solely in-frame clones and lacks some. Of about 190,000 clones in the sample, over 80% were seen once. V lost 4 bases, J lost 10 bases, and 16 bases lay in between. The CDR3 totals 14 residues. Germline assignment: CDR1 SGHAT and CDR2 FQNNGV. This TCR was recovered from a man in his thirties or forties in good health. Sequenced material: blood. The rearrangement joins TRBV11-2 to TRBJ1-4; no definite D call. CDR3 amino acids: CASSSPEQLIKLFF. Here the CDR3 DNA reads TGTGCCAGCAGCTCCCCCGAACAGTTGATAAAACTGTTTTTT.